What follows are 14 T cell receptor beta chains derived from one specimen sequenced in a study of T cell therapy after organ transplantation. This table comes from immunoSEQ multiplex PCR, and its TCRdb copy is limited to in-frame clones, with some not included. Among about 48,000 clones listed, around 93% were seen once. These receptors lack a known antigen. Sequenced here: CD8+ T cells from blood, sampled before autologous CMV-specific T cell therapy. The receptors were sampled from a human patient who had received a solid organ transplant and had CMV disease.

The rearrangement links TRBV15 to TRBJ1-2; maybe TRBD1 (5 bases). The germline V and J ends were trimmed by 2 bases and 5 bases, with 27 bases remaining between them. The CDR3 covers 19 residues. Germline CDR1 and CDR2: LNHNV and YYDKDF (reference sequence). Here the CDR3 reads CATSRSRTGPPSPGYGYTF. The DNA for the CDR3 is TGTGCCACCAGCAGATCCCGGACGGGGCCGCCGTCCCCGGGATATGGCTACACCTTC.

This sequence joins TRBV4-3 and TRBJ2-7, with TRBD2 identical over 7 bases. V lost 0 bases, J lost 5 bases, and 1 base stayed unmatched. The CDR3 is 13 residues long. Germline V lookup: CDR1 LGHNA, CDR2 YSLEER. Here the CDR3 DNA reads TGCGCCAGCAGCCAAGATCGGGAGGACGAGCAGTACTTC. Translation gives CASSQDREDEQYF.

This clone was counted once. This chain joins TRBV7-6 and TRBJ2-7, with 8 bases lining up with TRBD2. The CDR3 is 17 amino acids. J lost 0 bases, V lost 1 base, and 8 bases had no gene match. Germline V gene sequence: CDR1 SGHVS, CDR2 FNYEAQ. CDR3 in DNA: TGTGCCAGCAGCTTAGGAGTGGGGCGGGGGGACTCCTACGAGCAGTACTTC. This codes for CASSLGVGRGDSYEQYF.

V gene TRBV4-2 combines with J gene TRBJ2-7; perhaps D is TRBD1 or TRBD2 (5 bases each). Looked up from germline, CDR1 is LGHNA and CDR2 is YNFKEQ. The length of the CDR3 is 17 residues. V was shortened by 4 bases and J by 0 bases, with 19 bases between the two germline ends. The CDR3 DNA reads as TGTGCCAGCAGCCCAAGAGGGAACGCAGGGAGCTCCTACGAGCAGTACTTC. Translating gives CASSPRGNAGSSYEQYF.

V is TRBV11-2 and J is TRBJ2-1; 11 bases match TRBD2. The CDR3 is 15 amino acids. Per the germline V gene, CDR1 is SGHAT and CDR2 is FQNNGV. J lost 6 bases, V lost 3 bases, and 4 bases had no gene match. The CDR3 spells CASSFGSGRVNEQFF. CDR3 in DNA: TGTGCCAGCAGCTTTGGTAGCGGGAGGGTCAATGAGCAGTTCTTC.

The chain carries TRBV7-9 and TRBJ1-1, with D uncertain. The CDR3 runs 16 residues. V was shortened by 1 base and J by 5 bases, with 17 bases between the two germline ends. The germline V gene has CDR1 SEHNR and CDR2 FQNEAQ (reference sequence). CDR3 DNA sequence: TGTGCCAGCAGCTTAGAGGTGGGCCGGGTGTGGACTGAAGCTTTCTTT. Translated: CASSLEVGRVWTEAFF. Using reference TRBV7-9 and TRBJ1-1 for the parts outside the CDR3, the full variable domain is DTGVSQNPRHKITKRGQNVTFRCDPISEHNRLYWYRQTLGQGPEFLTYFQNEAQLEKSRLLSDRFSAERPKGSFSTLEIQRTEQGDSAMYLCASSLEVGRVWTEAFFGQGTRLTVV.

V is TRBV25-1 and J is TRBJ1-6; D is possibly TRBD1 (6 bases). Germline V CDR1 and CDR2: MGHDK, SYGVNS. This CDR3 is 15 amino acids long. V was shortened by 3 bases and J by 3 bases, with 9 bases between the two germline ends. This CDR3 is CASSDLTGYNSPLHF. CDR3 in DNA: TGTGCCAGCAGTGACTTGACAGGCTATAATTCACCCCTCCACTTT.

CDR3 protein: CASSPTSGGDNEQFF. In nucleotides, the CDR3 is TGTGCCAGCAGTCCGACTAGCGGGGGGGACAATGAGCAGTTCTTC. This chain links TRBV6-6 with TRBJ2-1, with TRBD2 matching 14 bases. Germline values: CDR1 MNHNY, CDR2 SVGAGI (reference sequence). This CDR3 comprises 15 residues. Trimming took 5 bases from V and 5 from J; bases not matched to a gene: 2.

The rearrangement links TRBV7-9 to TRBJ2-3; no firm D call. This CDR3 is built from 13 residues. Germline values: CDR1 SEHNR, CDR2 FQNEAQ (reference sequence). The ends were cut back, 5 bases at V and 3 bases at J, with 9 bases in the middle. The CDR3 DNA sequence: TGTGCCAGCAGCCCTTCCAGAACAGATACGCAGTATTTT. Its protein product is CASSPSRTDTQYF.

The chain carries TRBV4-1 and TRBJ1-1, with 11 nucleotides matching TRBD1. CDR3 length: 16 residues. Germline CDR1 and CDR2: MGHRA and YSYEKL. V was clipped by 2 bases and J by 7 bases; unmatched bases: 9. The DNA of the CDR3 is TGCGCCAGCAGCCAAAGTTGGGACAGGGGGTTGAGTGAAGCTTTCTTT. Translating it yields CASSQSWDRGLSEAFF.

The rearrangement links TRBV5-1 to TRBJ2-7; 11 bases match TRBD1. The CDR3 runs to 16 residues. Trimming removed 5 bases from V and 0 bases from J; junction bases left unmatched: 7. Germline V lookup: CDR1 SGHRS, CDR2 YFSETQ. The CDR3 DNA is TGCGCCAGCAGTCCGGGACAGGGGGACCCCTCCTACGAGCAGTACTTC. This gives the protein CASSPGQGDPSYEQYF.

This clone was counted once. The chain links TRBV19 to TRBJ1-5, with D maybe TRBD1 (5 bases). Deletions cut 3 bases from V and 0 bases from J, with 9 bases between. This CDR3 spans 15 amino acids. From germline, CDR1 is LNHDA and CDR2 SQIVND (reference sequence). The CDR3 DNA reads as TGTGCCAGTAGTATGGGGGGGGATAGCAATCAGCCCCAGCATTTT. Translation gives CASSMGGDSNQPQHF.

This sequence joins TRBV5-1 and TRBJ1-1, with 7 bases lining up with TRBD1. Trimming removed 5 bases from V and 0 bases from J; junction bases left unmatched: 4. The CDR3 runs 14 residues. Germline V gene lookup returns CDR1 SGHRS and CDR2 YFSETQ. The CDR3 DNA reads TGCGCCAGCAGACTGGGACAGATGAACACTGAAGCTTTCTTT. It codes for CASRLGQMNTEAFF.

The chain carries TRBV7-9 and TRBJ2-1; 8 bases map to TRBD2. This CDR3 has 15 amino acids. Looked up from germline, CDR1 is SEHNR and CDR2 is FQNEAQ (reference sequence). V shed 2 bases and J 4 bases; nucleotides not matched to a gene: 4. CDR3 DNA: TGTGCCAGCAGCTTAAACGGGGGGGCATACAATGAGCAGTTCTTC. Its translation is CASSLNGGAYNEQFF.